This TCR beta chain was retrieved from a study of T cell changes during pregnancy in multiple sclerosis. Here immunoSEQ multiplex PCR was the method, and the copy in TCRdb shows in-frame clones only, minus some. The sample yields around 88,000 clones, about 90% seen once. The CDR3 totals 13 residues. Germline CDR1 is LNHDA and CDR2 is SQIVND (reference sequence). V gave up 5 bases and J gave up 5 bases, with 10 bases separating them. This chain links TRBV19 with TRBJ1-5, with D tentatively TRBD1 (6 bases). Sequencing was performed on peripheral blood, taken after pregnancy. The TCR sequence derives from a female donor in good health, enrolled as a control in a pregnancy study. The CDR3 region is CASSHRVDQPQHF. The CDR3 DNA sequence: TGTGCCAGTAGTCACAGGGTGGATCAGCCCCAGCATTTT.